This T cell receptor beta chain was documented in a study of neurological immune-mediated disorders. The authors produced cDNA by 5'RACE using 10-nucleotide random UMIs. Using its own MiXCR run on the 5' RACE reads, TCRdb lists one record per CDR3 protein. The sample includes fewer than 25,000 distinct CDR3 sequences, over 10% of them seen just once. Germline lookup yields CDR1 DFQATT and CDR2 SNEGSKA (reference sequence). The CDR3 loop spans 13 amino acids. The unsorted libraries were produced from 2 million PBMCs held at -80 C. This clonotype has ten or more counts. The clonotype was recovered from a woman in her 40s with HTLV-1-associated myelopathy (HAM/TSP). The J gene is TRBJ2-3, the V gene TRBV20-1, with 10 bases fitting TRBD2. What was sequenced was PBMCs. CDR3 sequence (DNA): TGCAGCAAAACGCTAGCGGGGGTAAATACGCAGTATTTT. It yields the protein CSKTLAGVNTQYF.